This entry is about one T cell receptor (beta chain). In assigning cohorts, the study relied on participant-reported clinical history. This entry is derived from a study of blood T cell repertoires in COVID-19. Trimming left V 6 bases short and J 4 bases short, with 13 bases between. The CDR3 consists of 14 residues. Germline V CDR1 and CDR2: MNHEY, SMNVEV (reference sequence). Per the authors' pipeline: From reference gene primer amplification, estimates of nucleated cell counts were derived. TCRdb's table, derived via immunoSEQ multiplex PCR, lists solely in-frame clones and lacks some. The D gene and trimming were derived from the DNA, and the V and J assignments and clone size from that table. The table records 220,000 or so clones, 75% to 90% of them present only once.

The sequenced sample consisted of PBMCs or T cells enriched from blood (not recorded which). This clonotype was obtained from a man in his forties or fifties who had been exposed to COVID-19. The chain recombines TRBV27 with TRBJ2-1; maybe TRBD2 (5 bases). The CDR3 loop reads CASRPAAGYNEQFF. The CDR3 DNA reads TGTGCCAGCAGACCCGCGGCGGGTTACAATGAGCAGTTCTTC.